The TCR beta chain described here comes from a study of cytomegalovirus exposure and HLA in healthy donors (dated by TCRdb to 2017 to 2019). For context, the study as a whole: In an earlier analysis of approximately 640 of the donors, 250 to 300 Gb of sequence data and some 100 million unique TCR beta sequences from roughly 180 million T cells were reported. Rather than drawing on any new phenotypic data, the later analysis identified candidate immune exposures from TCR beta sequences and the way those sequences occurred across donors. The genetic ancestry cluster associated with self-reported Caucasian donors included around 76% of the roughly 360 genotyped donors. On average, roughly 240,000 unique TCR beta nucleotide sequences were sequenced per donor among more than 350 genotyped donors of the cohort, with roughly 18% of those sequences being non-productive. A later analysis re-analyzed previously published TCR beta repertoires from roughly 630 donors and added high-resolution HLA genotyping to study TCR occurrence patterns. A later genetic analysis took genome-wide SNP genotypes for 398 of the 666 donors and used that subset as a discovery cohort. Both class I and class II loci were covered by HLA typing, at four-digit resolution. The number of donors typed differed by locus, with about 620-630 for A, B, C, DRB1 and DQB1, roughly 520 for DQA1, about 610 for DPA1, and roughly 450 for DPB1. The T cell repertoires of several hundred subjects were profiled by immunosequencing and related to cytomegalovirus serostatus. In addition to the first cohort of 666 subjects, a separate validation cohort of around 110 different subjects was used. All discovery cohort repertoires had been generated on a single sequencing platform. An early release that covered around 590 HLA-typed donors contained approximately 300 gigabases of sequencing data and 65 million to 100 million unique TCR sequences. An earlier analysis of 587 of the donors applied high-throughput TCR beta sequencing to assess whether each TCR beta V gene segment acted as functional or pseudogenic. The study combined high-throughput TCR immunosequencing, statistical association of individual TCRs with disease status, and machine learning to predict cytomegalovirus infection status. Because of strong linkage in the cohort, a handful of DR-DQ haplotypes were treated as single units for association and clustering. Donor age, sex, ethnicity and CMV serostatus were compiled alongside the repertoire data. The study aimed to test whether cataloging public T cell receptors could reveal signatures of past pathogen exposure. Beyond this particular receptor, the publication reports: Some IMGT-functional V segments, including TRBV6-2 and TRBV6-3, could not be told apart with the 87-base-pair reads, so those segments were excluded. It was suggested by the authors that the approach could potentially be generalized to other disease states and immunological phenotypes. A further reported finding was that TCR beta sequences accurately predicted the HLA-A and HLA-B alleles for most subjects in the first cohort. A later analysis found that most CMV-associated TCR beta chains appeared HLA-restricted, with HLA associations seemingly driven largely by CMV exposure. A few of the identified cytomegalovirus-associated TCR beta chains were confirmed in vitro to be specific for cytomegalovirus antigens. A cluster of highly shared sequence variants was judged likely to be a technical artifact of the sequencing pipeline. Compared with equally common non-associated chains, HLA-associated TCR beta chains in a later analysis were more clonally expanded and had lower generation probabilities. In a later analysis, several top co-occurrence clusters were reported to appear linked to parvovirus B19, influenza, CMV and Epstein-Barr virus. A later analysis found that TCR association rates varied across HLA loci, with DRB1 alleles showing the most associated TCRs and HLA-C alleles the fewest. The classifier was reported to diagnose cytomegalovirus status with high specificity and sensitivity in both the original and validation cohorts. Assigning TCR associations to individual alleles was difficult when HLA alleles, especially DR and DQ, strongly co-occurred. In the study, around 160 TCR beta chains were listed as associated with cytomegalovirus. Because counts were too low, roughly 18 rarely observed V segments, including chromosome 9 orphons, were left out of the earlier analysis of 587 of the donors. Because some donors lacked HLA typing at each locus, the association tests relied only on the typed subset. Linkage disequilibrium might explain the correlated functional status among segregating V segments, but an unknown experimental factor could not be ruled out. In an earlier analysis of around 500 of the donors, most TCR beta V segments appeared in productive rearrangements about 87% or about 30% of the time, broadly matching IMGT annotations. In a later genetic analysis, fewer N-insertions in productive TCRs were reported among donors in an Asian-associated ancestry cluster than the approximately 670-donor mean. In a later genetic analysis, a missense DCLRE1C variant was associated with V-gene and J-gene trimming of TCR beta chains, and the association was replicated in an independent cohort. The cohort was sequenced for TCR beta chains only, and without alpha or paired-chain data the features that could be detected were limited. Roughly uniform sequencing depth across donors was assumed in presence/absence analyses, although this assumption may not hold. Specific HLA alleles were associated with around 18,000 TCR beta sequences at a false discovery rate of 0.05 in a later analysis. Most TCR sequences were seen in very few donors, while some public TCRs were found in many individuals. CMV serostatus was the only immune exposure information available for the cohort.

Library prep was done by the immunoSEQ multiplex PCR assay. For the multiplex PCR, a mixture combining 60 forward primers for TCR Vbeta segments and 13 reverse primers for TCR Jbeta segments was used. Amplification of the CDR3 region of rearranged TCR beta genes was performed with a multiplex PCR assay on genomic DNA. Amplified TCR beta libraries were sequenced as 87-base-pair reads on the Illumina HiSeq System. The published analysis was carried out like this. In a later analysis, tens of millions of unique TCR beta chains were counted across the roughly 670 repertoires, and around 11 million of these chains were shared by at least two donors. Raw reads were error-corrected and collapsed into unique sequences with a nearest-neighbor algorithm that merged closely related sequences to remove PCR and sequencing errors. To assign V, D and J gene segments, CDR3 sequences were aligned to IMGT reference sequences. For a sequence to be retained, at least a six-nucleotide match to both a V gene segment and a J gene segment was required. Rearrangements were called productive when the CDR3 lacked stop codons and stayed in frame with V and J; all others were non-productive. CDR3 was defined according to IMGT convention as the region running from the second conserved V-encoded cysteine to the conserved J-encoded phenylalanine. Sequences without an unambiguous match to a single V gene segment were excluded from the earlier analysis of about 630 of the donors. An earlier analysis of over 450 of the donors classified V segments as functional when productive rearrangements were above 56.7% and as segregating when the standard deviation between donors was above 5%. A statistical classification framework was developed to diagnose cytomegalovirus status using the catalog of TCR beta chain sequences. A later analysis assigned V and J genes by comparing TCR nucleotide sequences with IMGT/GENE-DB human TR gene sequences. The TCRdist pipeline was used in a later analysis to assign CDR3 sequences and most-parsimonious VDJ recombination scenarios. In a later analysis, each TCR beta chain was defined by its CDR3 amino acid sequence together with its V-gene family, and reads lacking a unique V-gene family were excluded. In a later analysis, 450 to 600 highly shared, low-generation-probability nucleotide sequences were removed to address suspected cross-contamination and a sequencing artifact. In a later analysis, a clonal expansion index was calculated for each public chain from normalized within-repertoire ranks of inferred template counts. In a later analysis, generation probabilities were computed using a VDJ recombination model fitted to out-of-frame rearrangements, and the results were checked against IGoR. A later analysis scored TCR-TCR, TCR-HLA and TCR-CMV co-occurrence with hypergeometric tests, applying a repertoire-size bias correction to TCR pairs. A later analysis estimated false discovery rates by permuting HLA or CMV assignments 20 times. In a later analysis, co-occurring TCRs were grouped with DBSCAN, and TCRdist sequence similarity was added when clustering was performed within HLA-allele-positive subsets. Repertoires with fewer than 30,000 or more than 120,000 public chains, plus five repertoires with anomalous nucleotide sharing, were excluded from co-occurrence clustering. TCRdb mirrors the immuneACCESS table, restricted to in-frame sequences. Some clones are absent from its copies; in checked studies, under half trace to an unresolved V gene, and the reason for the others is unknown. The D gene and trimming were derived from the DNA, and the V and J assignments and clone size from that table. Within this sample are about 200,000 clones, with approximately 78% of them counted one time only. The ten most abundant clones make up about 3% of the sample.

CDR1 and CDR2 are read off the germline V gene as SGHRS and YFSETQ. The V end loses 0 bases and the J end loses 2 bases, and a stretch of 9 bases separates them. CDR3 length: 15 amino acids, cysteine to phenylalanine. Solely the CDR3 DNA is kept, with 45 bases framed from the first base. With respect to this clone: It has no known antigen specificity. No base qualities exist here, and no much larger clone lies one base off it.

The cohort comprised some 730 healthy bone marrow donors. All cohort members were sampled while nominally healthy, although unrecorded immune exposures were likely present. The donor tested CMV seronegative, placing the donor among the 350 or so seronegative members of the cohort. A peripheral blood sample was collected from each donor, and TCR beta sequencing was performed on peripheral blood mononuclear cells. Genomic DNA was extracted from the blood cell samples with the Qiagen DNeasy Blood Extraction Kit. Material for sequencing was PBMCs. The sequence was obtained from a woman in her 40s in good health and CMV-seronegative. Recombination linked TRBV5-1 to TRBJ2-1; a tentative D call is TRBD1 (5 bases match). Here is the DNA: TGCGCCAGCAGCTTGGGGCAGGGAACCTACAATGAGCAGTTCTTC. Its translation reads: CASSLGQGTYNEQFF.